The 25 T cell receptor beta chains below come from one sample, sequenced in a study of breast tumors, draining lymph nodes, adjacent tissues. TCRdb used MiXCR to reprocess the multiplex PCR reads, holding one entry per CDR3 protein. The table shows about 11,000 distinct CDR3 sequences, with around 34% occurring only once. The sample taken for sequencing was breast tumor tissue. Every receptor here comes from a female donor with breast cancer. Some clones in this sample may be carry-over from other donors' samples.

This clonotype was counted at least ten times. The chain is built from TRBV19 and TRBJ1-5; D is ambiguous. V shed 7 bases and J shed 3 bases, with 16 bases lying between them. The germline V gene encodes CDR1 LNHDA and CDR2 SQIVND (reference sequence). The CDR3 consists of 15 residues. This CDR3 reads CASTLRPTVNQPQHF. CDR3 nucleotide sequence: TGTGCCAGTACGCTACGCCCTACAGTCAATCAGCCCCAGCATTTT. The variable domain in full, completed from reference TRBV19 and TRBJ1-5, reads DGGITQSPKYLFRKEGQNVTLSCEQNLNHDAMYWYRQDPGQGLRLIYYSQIVNDFQKGDIAEGYSVSREKKESFPLTVTSAQKNPTAFYLCASTLRPTVNQPQHFGDGTRLSIL.

The chain recombines TRBV6-1 with TRBJ2-1, with D unresolved. CDR1 is MNHNS, CDR2 SASEGT, per germline. V was trimmed by 0 bases and J by 3 bases, leaving 3 bases between them. This CDR3 contains 13 residues. In DNA, the CDR3 is TGTGCCAGCAGTGAAGCGGACTACAATGAGCAGTTCTTC. It yields the protein CASSEADYNEQFF.

This clonotype is a singleton in its sample. The chain recombines TRBV29-1 with TRBJ2-5, with TRBD1 matching 7 bases. CDR1 and CDR2 from the germline V gene are SQVTM and ANQGSEA. J was trimmed by 3 bases and V by 5 bases; bases with no gene match: 6. This CDR3 region has 13 residues. The CDR3 bases are TGCAGCGTTTACCGACAGGGCGAAGAGACCCAGTACTTC. Its translation: CSVYRQGEETQYF.

This clonotype is medium-sized in the sample. The CDR3 sequence: CSVESPDRSSYNEQFF. The CDR3 nucleotides read TGCAGCGTTGAAAGTCCCGACAGAAGCTCCTACAATGAGCAGTTCTTC. The chain is built from TRBV29-1 and TRBJ2-1, with D possibly TRBD1 on 5 matching bases. Between the trimmed V and J ends, which lost 2 bases and 0 bases, there was a span of 14 bases. Germline V lookup: CDR1 SQVTM, CDR2 ANQGSEA. This CDR3 comprises 16 residues.

V is TRBV28 and J is TRBJ2-7; D unresolved. CDR3 size: 13 residues. V was shortened by 3 bases and J by 3 bases, with 9 bases between the two germline ends. Germline CDR1 reads MDHEN; CDR2 reads SYDVKM. This CDR3 is CASSFGRIYEQYF. Written as DNA, the CDR3 is TGTGCCAGCAGTTTCGGACGGATCTACGAGCAGTACTTC.

This clonotype was counted between two and nine times. The chain has TRBV24-1 and TRBJ2-3; 8 bases are a match to TRBD1. The germline V gene has CDR1 KGHDR and CDR2 SFDVKD. V trimming: 4 bases; J trimming: 4 bases; junction bases outside the gene matches: 3. The CDR3 runs to 14 residues. The CDR3 coding sequence is TGTGCCACCAGTGAGGCAGGGGGCGCAGATACGCAGTATTTT. It is translated as CATSEAGGADTQYF.

This clonotype has a count of ten or more. This chain uses TRBV2 with TRBJ1-3, with no clear D. The V and J ends lost 9 bases and 2 bases respectively, with 14 bases between them. This CDR3 has 14 amino acids. Germline lookup yields CDR1 SNHLY and CDR2 FYNNEI. CDR3 protein: CASSTEGAGNTIYF. In nucleotides, the CDR3 is TGTGCCAGTTCGACTGAAGGCGCTGGAAACACCATATATTTT.

The table lists this clonotype with many counts. The V and J genes are TRBV18 and TRBJ2-7; 12 positions agree with TRBD1. The CDR3 is 15 amino acids. The ends lost 3 bases at V and 2 bases at J; junction bases unmatched: 2. CDR1 is KGHSH and CDR2 is LQKENI in the germline V gene. The CDR3 DNA follows: TGTGCCAGCTCACCCGGGACAGGGGGCGCCTACGAGCAGTACTTC. This codes for CASSPGTGGAYEQYF.

The rearrangement joins TRBV19 to TRBJ2-3; perhaps TRBD2 as D (5 bases). The germline V and J ends were trimmed by 3 bases and 3 bases, with 13 bases remaining between them. The CDR3 runs to 15 residues. Germline V gives CDR1 LNHDA, CDR2 SQIVND (reference sequence). CDR3 nucleotide sequence: TGTGCCAGTAGTATCCTTACCGGAGGTACAGATACGCAGTATTTT. The encoded protein is CASSILTGGTDTQYF. Combining the CDR3 with reference TRBV19 and TRBJ2-3 gives the whole variable domain DGGITQSPKYLFRKEGQNVTLSCEQNLNHDAMYWYRQDPGQGLRLIYYSQIVNDFQKGDIAEGYSVSREKKESFPLTVTSAQKNPTAFYLCASSILTGGTDTQYFGPGTRLTVL.

This clonotype was recorded at least ten times. The chain combines TRBV27 with TRBJ1-6; a possible D gene is TRBD1 (5 bases). The CDR3 is 13 amino acids. Germline V CDR1 and CDR2: MNHEY, SMNVEV (reference sequence). V dropped 5 bases and J dropped 10 bases, with 12 bases sitting between them. The CDR3 bases are TGTGCCAGCAGTCCGCCAGGGAGGTCACCCCTCCACTTT. Translated, it gives CASSPPGRSPLHF.

This clonotype was found a few times. The gene calls are TRBV6-1 and TRBJ1-1; perhaps TRBD1 as D (6 bases). The CDR3 sequence is 15 residues long. From germline, CDR1 is MNHNS and CDR2 SASEGT. V dropped 5 bases and J dropped 0 bases, with 13 bases sitting between them. DNA for the CDR3: TGTGCCAGCAGTATACCGGGACAAATGAACACTGAAGCTTTCTTT. Its translation: CASSIPGQMNTEAFF.

This clonotype was observed at least ten times. The gene calls are TRBV12-3 or TRBV12-4 and TRBJ2-5; 7 bases align to TRBD1. The CDR3 is made up of 15 amino acids. Unmatched junction bases numbered 13, after V lost 5 bases and J lost 7 bases. DNA of the CDR3: TGTGCCAGCAGTCTTTCCGGGACCTCAGGGGGGACCCAGTACTTC. Translating gives CASSLSGTSGGTQYF.

In its sample, this clonotype ranks as medium-sized (0.01 to 0.1%). The gene calls are TRBV20-1 and TRBJ2-7; 9 positions agree with TRBD1. This CDR3 contains 19 residues. Germline CDR1 and CDR2: DFQATT and SNEGSKA (reference sequence). The trim removed 3 bases at V and 3 bases at J, leaving 21 bases unmatched. The CDR3 sequence: CSARIAGQGLTIAGYEQYF. CDR3 bases: TGCAGTGCTAGGATTGCGGGACAGGGATTGACCATAGCGGGCTACGAGCAGTACTTC.

The CDR3 sequence is CSGSGREPYEQYF. As DNA, the CDR3 is TGCAGTGGTTCGGGGCGGGAGCCCTACGAGCAGTACTTC. The chain joins TRBV20-1 to TRBJ2-7; 7 bases map to TRBD2. The CDR3 sequence is 13 residues long. CDR1 and CDR2 (germline): DFQATT, SNEGSKA (reference sequence). J gave up 2 bases and V 7 bases, and 8 bases lay outside the gene matches.

In its sample, this clonotype was seen once. The rearrangement uses TRBV7-3 and TRBJ2-2; 9 bases match TRBD2. The CDR3 sequence is 15 residues long. Germline CDR1 reads SGHTA; CDR2 reads FQGTGA. V shed 3 bases, J shed 5 bases, and the junction held 4 bases outside the gene matches. The CDR3 protein is CASSFSGRGTGELFF. As DNA, the CDR3 is TGTGCCAGCAGCTTTAGCGGGAGAGGTACCGGGGAGCTGTTTTTT.

This sequence joins TRBV2 and TRBJ2-5; no reliable D call. The CDR3 contains 15 residues. The germline V and J ends were trimmed by 6 bases and 5 bases, with 19 bases remaining between them. CDR1 is SNHLY, CDR2 FYNNEI, per germline. The CDR3 loop reads CASSPLGPAGETQYF. In DNA form, the CDR3 reads TGTGCCAGCAGCCCACTCGGACCAGCTGGGGAGACCCAGTACTTC. The whole variable domain, filled in from reference TRBV2 and TRBJ2-5, reads EPEVTQTPSHQVTQMGQEVILRCVPISNHLYFYWYRQILGQKVEFLVSFYNNEISEKSEIFDDQFSVERPDGSNFTLKIRSTKLEDSAMYFCASSPLGPAGETQYFGPGTRLLVL.

In its sample, this clonotype was seen once. The chain links TRBV7-6 to TRBJ1-5; D unclear. With 8 bases removed from V and 0 bases from J, the gap between germline ends came to 8 bases. The CDR3 extends over 13 amino acids. Germline CDR1 reads SGHVS; CDR2 reads FNYEAQ. The CDR3 DNA reads TGTGCCAGCGGGTTTAATAGCAATCAGCCCCAGCATTTT. Translated, it gives CASGFNSNQPQHF.

Within the sample, this clonotype is medium-sized. V is TRBV7-2 and J is TRBJ2-5; 8 nucleotides line up with TRBD2. Trimming at V came to 8 bases and at J to 5 bases, leaving 7 bases not matched to a gene. Germline CDR1 and CDR2: SGHTA and FQGNSA. There are 13 residues in the CDR3. The CDR3 DNA reads as TGTGCCAGCCGGGGGGGGGCTATGGAGACCCAGTACTTC. This encodes CASRGGAMETQYF.

The sample holds many counts of this clonotype. V gene TRBV2 combines with J gene TRBJ2-5; D perhaps matches TRBD2 (5 bases). CDR3 length: 15 amino acids. Germline V gives CDR1 SNHLY, CDR2 FYNNEI. The V and J ends lost 3 bases and 3 bases respectively, with 14 bases between them. CDR3 sequence reads: CASSEGFGGKETQYF. CDR3 coding DNA: TGTGCCAGCAGTGAGGGGTTCGGAGGAAAAGAGACCCAGTACTTC. Based on the CDR3 plus reference TRBV2 and TRBJ2-5, the full variable domain is EPEVTQTPSHQVTQMGQEVILRCVPISNHLYFYWYRQILGQKVEFLVSFYNNEISEKSEIFDDQFSVERPDGSNFTLKIRSTKLEDSAMYFCASSEGFGGKETQYFGPGTRLLVL.

This clonotype was seen ten or more times. This chain links TRBV5-1 with TRBJ2-1, with 9 positions matching TRBD2. J was trimmed by 5 bases and V by 4 bases; bases with no gene match: 10. The germline V gene encodes CDR1 SGHRS and CDR2 YFSETQ. CDR3 length equals 16 residues. Here the CDR3 reads CASSPFASGTNNEQFF. CDR3 coding DNA: TGCGCCAGCAGCCCCTTTGCTAGCGGGACAAACAATGAGCAGTTCTTC.

Sample share makes this clonotype medium-sized. The chain employs TRBV28 and TRBJ2-1; 8 nucleotides agree with TRBD1. Trimming cost V 6 bases and J 6 bases; bases outside gene matches: 10. The CDR3 contains 15 residues. Germline CDR1 MDHEN, CDR2 SYDVKM. CDR3 amino acids: CASRQQGGDSNEQFF. The CDR3 coding sequence is TGTGCCAGCAGACAACAGGGGGGCGATAGCAATGAGCAGTTCTTC. The whole variable domain, filled in from reference TRBV28 and TRBJ2-1, reads DVKVTQSSRYLVKRTGEKVFLECVQDMDHENMFWYRQDPGLGLRLIYFSYDVKMKEKGDIPEGYSVSREKKERFSLILESASTNQTSMYLCASRQQGGDSNEQFFGPGTRLTVL.

This chain joins TRBV28 and TRBJ2-5; 11 bases fit TRBD2. Per germline, CDR1 MDHEN and CDR2 SYDVKM. J gave up 2 bases and V 4 bases, and 6 bases lay outside the gene matches. The length of the CDR3 is 16 residues. The CDR3: CASSSPTSGSQETQYF. CDR3 nucleotide sequence: TGTGCCAGCAGTTCTCCCACTAGCGGGAGTCAAGAGACCCAGTACTTC.

The chain is built from TRBV12-3 or TRBV12-4 and TRBJ1-2; 10 bases map to TRBD1. This CDR3 has 14 residues. The trim removed 5 bases at V and 4 bases at J, leaving 4 bases unmatched. The CDR3: CASSLGQGGYGYTF. Here the CDR3 DNA reads TGTGCCAGCAGTCTCGGACAGGGGGGCTATGGCTACACCTTC.

This clonotype appeared many times. The chain joins TRBV19 to TRBJ1-6; D is uncertain. This CDR3 has 13 amino acids. V was clipped by 6 bases and J by 6 bases, with 9 bases between them. Germline V gives CDR1 LNHDA, CDR2 SQIVND (reference sequence). The CDR3 DNA sequence: TGTGCCAGTAGGGCCCTTGGTAATTCACCCCTCCACTTT. This gives the protein CASRALGNSPLHF.

This clonotype was picked up many times. This chain connects TRBV20-1 to TRBJ2-1; TRBD2 aligns across 7 bases. CDR1 and CDR2 from the germline V gene are DFQATT and SNEGSKA (reference sequence). This CDR3 has 14 residues. V trimming: 7 bases; J trimming: 1 base; junction bases outside the gene matches: 7. The DNA of the CDR3 is TGCAGTGTCCCCCTAGCGGCGTCCTACAATGAGCAGTTCTTC. Translating it yields CSVPLAASYNEQFF.